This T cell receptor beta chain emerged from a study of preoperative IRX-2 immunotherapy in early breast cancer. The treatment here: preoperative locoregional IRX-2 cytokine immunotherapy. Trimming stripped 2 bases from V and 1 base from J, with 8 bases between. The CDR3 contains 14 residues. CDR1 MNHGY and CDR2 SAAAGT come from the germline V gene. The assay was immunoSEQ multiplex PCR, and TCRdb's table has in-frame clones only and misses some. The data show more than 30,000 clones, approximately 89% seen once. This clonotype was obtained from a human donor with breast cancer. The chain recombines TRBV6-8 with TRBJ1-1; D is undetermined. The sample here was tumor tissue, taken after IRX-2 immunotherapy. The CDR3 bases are TGTGCCAGCAGTTACGGAGTCCCGAACACTGAAGCTTTCTTT. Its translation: CASSYGVPNTEAFF.